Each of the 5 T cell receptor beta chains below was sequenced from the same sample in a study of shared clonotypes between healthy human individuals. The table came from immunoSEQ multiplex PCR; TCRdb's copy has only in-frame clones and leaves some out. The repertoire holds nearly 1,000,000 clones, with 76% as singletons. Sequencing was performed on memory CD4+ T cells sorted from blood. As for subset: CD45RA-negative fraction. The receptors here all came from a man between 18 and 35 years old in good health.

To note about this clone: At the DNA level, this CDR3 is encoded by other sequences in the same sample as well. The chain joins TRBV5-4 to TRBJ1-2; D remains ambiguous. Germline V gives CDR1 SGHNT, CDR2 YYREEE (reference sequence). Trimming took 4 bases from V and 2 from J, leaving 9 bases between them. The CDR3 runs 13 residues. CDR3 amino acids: CASSPDGNYGYTF. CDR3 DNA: TGTGCCAGCAGCCCTGACGGGAACTATGGCTACACCTTC. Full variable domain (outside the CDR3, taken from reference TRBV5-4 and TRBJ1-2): ETGVTQSPTHLIKTRGQQVTLRCSSQSGHNTVSWYQQALGQGPQFIFQYYREEENGRGNFPPRFSGLQFPNYSSELNVNALELDDSALYLCASSPDGNYGYTFGSGTRLTVV.

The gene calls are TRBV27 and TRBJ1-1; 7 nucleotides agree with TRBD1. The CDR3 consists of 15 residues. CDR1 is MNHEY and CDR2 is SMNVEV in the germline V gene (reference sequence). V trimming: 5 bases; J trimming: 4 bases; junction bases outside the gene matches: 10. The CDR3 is CASSTRQGMRTEAFF. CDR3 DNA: TGTGCCAGCAGTACAAGACAGGGAATGCGCACTGAAGCTTTCTTT.

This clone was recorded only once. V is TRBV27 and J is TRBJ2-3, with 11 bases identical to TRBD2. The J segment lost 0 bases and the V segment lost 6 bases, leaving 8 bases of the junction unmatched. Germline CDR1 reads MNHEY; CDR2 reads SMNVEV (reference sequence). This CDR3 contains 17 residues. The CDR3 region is CASRRLAGLASTDTQYF. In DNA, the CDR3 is TGTGCCAGCAGACGACTAGCGGGGCTAGCTAGCACAGATACGCAGTATTTT.

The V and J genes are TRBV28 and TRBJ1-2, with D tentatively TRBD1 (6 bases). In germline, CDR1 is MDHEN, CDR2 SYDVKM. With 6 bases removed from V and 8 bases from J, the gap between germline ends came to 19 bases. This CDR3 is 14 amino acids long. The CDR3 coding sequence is TGTGCCAGCAGCCCTCACAGGGACTTCCACGGCTACACCTTC. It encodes CASSPHRDFHGYTF.

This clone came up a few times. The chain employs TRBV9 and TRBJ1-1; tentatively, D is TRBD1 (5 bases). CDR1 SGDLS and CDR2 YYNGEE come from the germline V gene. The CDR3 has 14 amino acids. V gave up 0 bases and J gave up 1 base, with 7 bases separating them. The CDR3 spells CASSVGGWNTEAFF. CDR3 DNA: TGTGCCAGCAGCGTAGGGGGCTGGAACACTGAAGCTTTCTTT.